The rows below give T cell receptor beta chains drawn from one sample of a study of blood T cell repertoires in COVID-19. TCRdb's table, derived via immunoSEQ multiplex PCR, lists solely in-frame clones and lacks some. The table records 50,000 or so clones, roughly nine tenths of them present only once. The specimen was peripheral blood. The receptors were sampled from a woman older than 75 with acute or convalescent COVID-19. CDR3s include the opening cysteine and the closing phenylalanine or tryptophan. The D gene is left open where the match is weak. The size entry is marked missing in some rows and otherwise reads once, few, many or a size class.

d_call clone_size j_call v_call cdr3_aa cdr3_nt
TRBD2 . TRBJ2-2 TRBV18 CASSPAASGYTGELFF TGTGCCAGCTCACCAGCGGCTAGCGGGTACACCGGGGAGCTGTTTTTT
. . TRBJ1-6 TRBV5-1 CASSFLSGTNSPLHF TGCGCCAGCAGCTTCCTCTCAGGAACTAATTCACCCCTCCACTTT
. . TRBJ1-2 TRBV19 CASSPKDTSKGDGYTF TGTGCCAGTAGTCCCAAGGACACCTCCAAAGGCGATGGCTACACCTTC
. . TRBJ2-7 TRBV19 CASNPAPGSYEQYF TGTGCCAGTAACCCCGCGCCCGGGTCCTACGAGCAGTACTTC
TRBD2 . TRBJ2-1 TRBV25-1 CASSIGGSSYNEQFF TGTGCCAGCAGTATCGGCGGGAGCTCCTACAATGAGCAGTTCTTC
TRBD1 . TRBJ2-3 TRBV7-9 CASSFSNPTGLTDTQYF TGTGCCAGCAGCTTCTCTAACCCGACAGGGCTCACAGATACGCAGTATTTT
. . TRBJ1-3 TRBV30 CAWSTTSGNTIYF TGTGCCTGGAGTACGACTTCTGGAAACACCATATATTTT
. . TRBJ2-7 TRBV7-9 CASSLGAGIYEQYF TGTGCCAGCAGCTTAGGGGCAGGGATCTACGAGCAGTACTTC
TRBD1 . TRBJ2-4 TRBV6-6 CASSSGGNIQYF TGTGCCAGCAGCTCAGGGGGAAACATTCAGTACTTC
. . TRBJ2-1 TRBV4-3 CASSQDHYEQFF TGCGCCAGCAGCCAAGACCACTATGAGCAGTTCTTC
. . TRBJ1-3 TRBV7-9 CASSPQRGSGNTIYF TGTGCCAGCAGCCCTCAACGGGGGTCCGGAAACACCATATATTTT
. . TRBJ1-3 TRBV5-1 CASRQNPGGNTIYF TGCGCCAGCAGACAGAACCCGGGGGGTAACACCATATATTTT
. . TRBJ2-3 TRBV19 CASSANTDTQYF TGTGCCAGTAGTGCGAACACAGATACGCAGTATTTT
. . TRBJ2-7 TRBV20-1 CSASRGLSYEQYF TGCAGTGCTAGTCGGGGACTCTCCTACGAGCAGTACTTC
. few TRBJ1-1 TRBV30 CAWSVSENTEAFF TGTGCCTGGAGTGTCTCAGAGAACACTGAAGCTTTCTTT
. . TRBJ1-1 TRBV7-2 CASSLAQVGNTEAFF TGTGCCAGCAGCTTAGCGCAGGTCGGAAACACTGAAGCTTTCTTT
. . TRBJ2-2 TRBV5-1 CASSSGSQYTGELFF TGCGCCAGCAGCTCCGGGTCCCAATACACCGGGGAGCTGTTTTTT
TRBD1 . TRBJ2-7 TRBV5-4 CASSLGGQGARSAYEQYF TGTGCCAGCAGCTTAGGTGGACAGGGGGCGCGATCGGCCTACGAGCAGTACTTC
. once TRBJ1-5 TRBV28 CASSPSRVYSNQPQHF TGTGCCAGCAGTCCGAGCCGGGTTTACAGCAATCAGCCCCAGCATTTT
. . TRBJ1-4 TRBV30 CAWSVGGVEKLFF TGTGCCTGGAGTGTGGGGGGAGTTGAAAAACTGTTTTTT
TRBD2 once TRBJ2-1 TRBV7-8 CASSLAVSGSWGEQFF TGTGCCAGCAGCTTAGCGGTAAGCGGGAGTTGGGGTGAGCAGTTCTTC
TRBD2 . TRBJ2-7 TRBV14 CASSQKSGSSYEQYF TGTGCCAGCAGCCAAAAAAGCGGGAGCTCCTACGAGCAGTACTTC
. . TRBJ1-1 TRBV6-1 CASSDGSGNTEAFF TGTGCCAGCAGTGACGGGTCCGGGAACACTGAAGCTTTCTTT
. . TRBJ2-1 TRBV9 CASSVEGGAVEQFF TGTGCCAGCAGCGTAGAAGGGGGGGCCGTTGAGCAGTTCTTC
. . TRBJ2-1 TRBV3-1/TRBV3-2 CASSSNGAGEQFF TGTGCCAGCAGCTCGAACGGGGCGGGAGAGCAGTTCTTC
TRBD2 . TRBJ2-1 TRBV7-6 CASSRAGVEQFF TGTGCCAGCAGCCGAGCGGGAGTGGAGCAGTTCTTC
. . TRBJ2-5 TRBV11-3 CASSLDRLNRAAETQYF TGTGCCAGCAGCTTAGATCGTTTGAACAGGGCGGCTGAGACCCAGTACTTC
TRBD1 . TRBJ1-6 TRBV3-1/TRBV3-2 CASSQVRGSGSPLHF TGTGCCAGCAGCCAAGTCAGGGGGTCGGGTTCACCCCTCCACTTT
. . TRBJ2-2 TRBV6-2/TRBV6-3 CASSKSPGGELFF TGTGCCAGCAGTAAAAGCCCGGGCGGGGAGCTGTTTTTT
. once TRBJ1-4 TRBV12-3/TRBV12-4 CASSIGGEKLFF TGTGCCAGCAGCATAGGGGGAGAAAAACTGTTTTTT
TRBD2 . TRBJ2-5 TRBV6-2/TRBV6-3 CASSLAGDPQETQYF TGTGCCAGCAGTTTAGCGGGAGACCCGCAAGAGACCCAGTACTTC
. . TRBJ2-5 TRBV24-1 CATSATSGFQETQYF TGTGCCACCAGTGCTACGAGCGGATTTCAAGAGACCCAGTACTTC
. . TRBJ1-2 TRBV24-1 CATSDDRKTYGYTF TGTGCCACCAGTGATGACAGGAAAACCTATGGCTACACCTTC
TRBD2 . TRBJ2-7 TRBV30 CAWSKLLAAYEQYF TGTGCCTGGAGTAAGTTACTAGCGGCCTACGAGCAGTACTTC
TRBD2 . TRBJ2-7 TRBV4-1 CASSQFLASGTLTYEQYF TGCGCCAGCAGCCAATTTTTGGCTAGCGGGACGCTAACCTACGAGCAGTACTTC
. . TRBJ2-5 TRBV9 CASSVVEGKTQYF TGTGCCAGCAGCGTAGTTGAGGGAAAGACCCAGTACTTC
. . TRBJ2-1 TRBV10-3 CAISEGSGAPNNEQFF TGTGCCATCAGTGAGGGGTCAGGGGCGCCCAACAATGAGCAGTTCTTC
. few TRBJ2-3 TRBV7-2 CASRQGSQDTQYF TGTGCCAGCAGACAGGGTTCGCAAGATACGCAGTATTTT
TRBD2 . TRBJ2-3 TRBV7-9 CASSLGLAGAEGQYF TGTGCCAGCAGCCTTGGACTAGCGGGAGCAGAAGGGCAGTATTTT
TRBD1 . TRBJ1-1 TRBV5-1 CASSLLLGTGNTEAFF TGCGCCAGCAGCCTACTGTTGGGGACAGGGAACACTGAAGCTTTCTTT
. . TRBJ2-1 TRBV3-1/TRBV3-2 CASSQYTNGGEQFF TGTGCCAGCAGCCAATATACCAACGGGGGTGAGCAGTTCTTC
TRBD1 . TRBJ1-1 TRBV29-1 CSVGDRGVNTEAFF TGCAGCGTTGGGGACAGGGGTGTGAACACTGAAGCTTTCTTT
TRBD1 . TRBJ2-7 TRBV19 CASSPWTGGYYEQYF TGTGCCAGTAGTCCCTGGACAGGGGGCTATTACGAGCAGTACTTC
TRBD1 . TRBJ1-3 TRBV7-9 CASSLAQGIRGNTIYF TGTGCCAGCAGCTTAGCACAGGGGATCAGGGGAAACACCATATATTTT
TRBD1 . TRBJ2-5 TRBV6-1 CASSEYRGQTQYF TGTGCCAGCAGTGAATACAGGGGACAGACCCAGTACTTC
TRBD1 . TRBJ1-5 TRBV2 CASSPDRDQPQHF TGTGCCAGCAGCCCGGACAGGGATCAGCCCCAGCATTTT
TRBD1 . TRBJ1-5 TRBV6-5 CASSTGAGGNQPQHF TGTGCCAGCAGTACAGGGGCTGGTGGCAATCAGCCCCAGCATTTT
TRBD2 . TRBJ2-1 TRBV18 CASSQASGSLYEQFF TGTGCCAGCTCCCAAGCTAGCGGGAGTTTGTATGAGCAGTTCTTC
TRBD1 once TRBJ1-5 TRBV14 CASSLGQGRIQPQHF TGTGCCAGCAGCCTGGGACAGGGACGGATTCAGCCCCAGCATTTT
. . TRBJ1-2 TRBV7-9 CASSSAGFDYGYTF TGTGCCAGCAGCTCCGCGGGTTTCGACTATGGCTACACCTTC
. . TRBJ2-3 TRBV4-1 CASSQQTADTQYF TGCGCCAGCAGCCAACAGACAGCAGATACGCAGTATTTT
TRBD1 . TRBJ1-1 TRBV12-3/TRBV12-4 CASSRQGNTEAFF TGTGCCAGCAGTCGACAGGGGAACACTGAAGCTTTCTTT
. . TRBJ1-2 TRBV30 CAWSVSAVRGYTF TGTGCCTGGAGTGTATCGGCGGTGCGGGGCTACACCTTC
. . TRBJ2-3 TRBV2 CASSVTGPPDTQYF TGTGCCAGCAGTGTTACAGGGCCCCCAGATACGCAGTATTTT